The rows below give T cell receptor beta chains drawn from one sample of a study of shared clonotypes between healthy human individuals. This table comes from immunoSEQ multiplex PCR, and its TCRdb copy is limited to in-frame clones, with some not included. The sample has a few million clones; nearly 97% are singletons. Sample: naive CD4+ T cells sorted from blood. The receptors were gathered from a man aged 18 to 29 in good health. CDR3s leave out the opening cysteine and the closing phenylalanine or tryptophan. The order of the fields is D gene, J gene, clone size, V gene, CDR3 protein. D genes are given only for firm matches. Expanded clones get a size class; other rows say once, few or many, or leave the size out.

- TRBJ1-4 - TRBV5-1 ASSWRQPTNEKLF
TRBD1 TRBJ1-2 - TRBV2 ASFRDSFYGYT
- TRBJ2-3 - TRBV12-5 ASGGSTDTQY
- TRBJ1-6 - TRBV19 ASRTGKGMTLH
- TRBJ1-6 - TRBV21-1 ASSKGREQRDSPLH
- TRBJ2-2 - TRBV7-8 ASSRTRGMGTGELF
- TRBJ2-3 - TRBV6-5 ASSYSGGGGTDTQY
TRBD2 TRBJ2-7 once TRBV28 ASSYSGVFEQY
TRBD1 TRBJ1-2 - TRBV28 ASSLSHRGGNYGYT
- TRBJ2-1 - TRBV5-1 ASSFPYGGAQHNEQF
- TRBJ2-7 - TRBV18 ASSPPGGQYSYEQY
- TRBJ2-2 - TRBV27 ASSLRESHTGELF
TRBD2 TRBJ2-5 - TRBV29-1 SVDRAGVQETQY
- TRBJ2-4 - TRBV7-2 ASSLLQNIQY
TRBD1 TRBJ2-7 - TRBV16 ASSPTGTGVEQY
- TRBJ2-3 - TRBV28 ASKGGTDTQY
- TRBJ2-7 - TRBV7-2 ASSLGWIQQY
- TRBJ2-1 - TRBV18 ASSPLGRVVNEQF
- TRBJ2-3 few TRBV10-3 AISVARNTDTQY
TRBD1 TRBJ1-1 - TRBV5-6 ASSRGQGNTEAF
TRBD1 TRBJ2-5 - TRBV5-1 ASRMTGQETQY
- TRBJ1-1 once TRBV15 ATSRLSNTEAF
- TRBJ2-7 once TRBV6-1 ASSEFYRDAYEQY
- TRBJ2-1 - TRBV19 ASSIGGSYNEQF
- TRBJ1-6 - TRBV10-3 AISEGRNNSPLH
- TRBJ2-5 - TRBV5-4 ASSTDREGETQY